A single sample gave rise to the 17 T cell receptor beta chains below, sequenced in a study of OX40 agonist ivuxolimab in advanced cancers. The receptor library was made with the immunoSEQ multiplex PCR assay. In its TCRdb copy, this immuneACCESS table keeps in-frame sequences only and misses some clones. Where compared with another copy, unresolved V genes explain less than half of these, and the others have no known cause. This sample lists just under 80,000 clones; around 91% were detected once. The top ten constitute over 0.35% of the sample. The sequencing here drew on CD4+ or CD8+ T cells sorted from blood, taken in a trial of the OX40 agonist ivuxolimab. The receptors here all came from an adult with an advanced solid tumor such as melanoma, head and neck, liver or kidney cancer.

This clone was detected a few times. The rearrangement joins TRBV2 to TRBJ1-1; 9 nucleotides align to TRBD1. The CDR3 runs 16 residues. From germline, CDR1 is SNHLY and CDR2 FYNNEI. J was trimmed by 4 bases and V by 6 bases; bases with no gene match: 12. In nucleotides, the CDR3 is TGTGCCAGCAGGGACCGGGGGACAGGGTTCGTCACTGAAGCTTTCTTT. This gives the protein CASRDRGTGFVTEAFF.

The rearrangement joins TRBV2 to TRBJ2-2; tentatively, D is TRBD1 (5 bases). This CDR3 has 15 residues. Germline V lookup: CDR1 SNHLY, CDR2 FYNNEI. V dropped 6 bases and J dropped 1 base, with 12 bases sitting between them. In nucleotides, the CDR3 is TGTGCCAGCAGGAAGGGGTCAGGGAACACCGGGGAGCTGTTTTTT. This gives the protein CASRKGSGNTGELFF.

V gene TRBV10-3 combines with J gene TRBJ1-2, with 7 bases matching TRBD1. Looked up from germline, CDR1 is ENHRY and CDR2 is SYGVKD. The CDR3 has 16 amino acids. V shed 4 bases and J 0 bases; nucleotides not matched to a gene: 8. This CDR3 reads CAISGQTGFPNYGYTF. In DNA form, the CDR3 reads TGTGCCATCAGTGGTCAGACAGGGTTTCCTAACTATGGCTACACCTTC.

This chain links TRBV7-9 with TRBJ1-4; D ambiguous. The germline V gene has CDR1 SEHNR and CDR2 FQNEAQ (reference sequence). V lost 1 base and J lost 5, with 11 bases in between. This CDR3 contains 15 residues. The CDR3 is CASSLGDRPNEKLFF. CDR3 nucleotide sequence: TGTGCCAGCAGCTTAGGGGATCGACCGAATGAAAAACTGTTTTTT.

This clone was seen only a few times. The CDR3 sequence is CASSLGDYQPQHF. The CDR3 DNA is TGTGCCAGCAGCCTAGGAGATTATCAGCCCCAGCATTTT. This sequence joins TRBV7-9 and TRBJ1-5; D is undetermined. Per the germline V gene, CDR1 is SEHNR and CDR2 is FQNEAQ (reference sequence). V was cut by 5 bases and J by 5 bases, with 10 bases left in between. The CDR3 sequence is 13 residues long. The full variable domain, its missing parts supplied by reference TRBV7-9 and TRBJ1-5, is DTGVSQNPRHKITKRGQNVTFRCDPISEHNRLYWYRQTLGQGPEFLTYFQNEAQLEKSRLLSDRFSAERPKGSFSTLEIQRTEQGDSAMYLCASSLGDYQPQHFGDGTRLSIL.

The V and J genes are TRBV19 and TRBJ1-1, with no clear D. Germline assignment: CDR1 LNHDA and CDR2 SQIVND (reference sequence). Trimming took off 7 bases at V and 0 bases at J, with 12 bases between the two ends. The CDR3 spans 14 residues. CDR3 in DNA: TGTGCCAGTAACGGAGCCCAGGTGAACACTGAAGCTTTCTTT. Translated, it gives CASNGAQVNTEAFF.

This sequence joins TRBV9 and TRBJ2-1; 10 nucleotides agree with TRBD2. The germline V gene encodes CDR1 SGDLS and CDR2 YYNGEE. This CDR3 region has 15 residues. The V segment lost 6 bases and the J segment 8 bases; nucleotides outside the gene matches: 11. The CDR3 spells CASTFSGRGGDEQFF. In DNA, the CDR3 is TGTGCCAGCACCTTCAGCGGGAGGGGGGGTGATGAGCAGTTCTTC.

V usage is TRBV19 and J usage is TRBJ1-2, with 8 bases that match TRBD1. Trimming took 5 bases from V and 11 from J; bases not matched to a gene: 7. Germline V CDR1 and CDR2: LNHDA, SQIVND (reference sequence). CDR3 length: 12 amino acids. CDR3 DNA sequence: TGTGCCAGTAGTCCAAGGACAGGGTCTTACACCTTC. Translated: CASSPRTGSYTF.

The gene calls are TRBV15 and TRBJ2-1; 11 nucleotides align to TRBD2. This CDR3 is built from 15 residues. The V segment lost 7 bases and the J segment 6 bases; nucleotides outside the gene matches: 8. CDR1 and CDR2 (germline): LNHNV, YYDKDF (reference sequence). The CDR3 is CATTRGSGRANEQFF. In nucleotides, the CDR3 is TGTGCCACCACCCGAGGTAGCGGGAGGGCCAATGAGCAGTTCTTC.

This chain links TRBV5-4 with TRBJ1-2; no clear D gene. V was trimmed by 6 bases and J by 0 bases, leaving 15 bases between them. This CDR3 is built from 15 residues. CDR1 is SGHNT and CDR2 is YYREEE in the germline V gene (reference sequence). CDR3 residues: CASTAAARANYGYTF. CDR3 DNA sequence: TGTGCCAGCACCGCGGCCGCCAGAGCTAACTATGGCTACACCTTC.

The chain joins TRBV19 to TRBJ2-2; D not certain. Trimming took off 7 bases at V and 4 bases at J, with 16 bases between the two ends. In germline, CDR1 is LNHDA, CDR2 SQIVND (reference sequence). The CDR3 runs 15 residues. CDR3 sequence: CASTRRTLSTGELFF. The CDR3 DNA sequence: TGTGCCAGTACCCGCAGAACATTGAGCACCGGGGAGCTGTTTTTT.

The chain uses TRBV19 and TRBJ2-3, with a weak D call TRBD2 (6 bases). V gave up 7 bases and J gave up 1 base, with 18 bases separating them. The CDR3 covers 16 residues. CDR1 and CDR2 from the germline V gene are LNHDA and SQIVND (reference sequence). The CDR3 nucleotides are TGTGCCAGTACCAACGGAGGGGTACCGGGCACAGATACGCAGTATTTT. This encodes CASTNGGVPGTDTQYF.

CDR3 sequence (DNA): TGTGCCAGCAGTGCCCGGGAGGGGTCTAATTCACCCCTCCACTTT. This translates into CASSAREGSNSPLHF. The chain has TRBV6-5 and TRBJ1-6; a weak D match, TRBD1 (5 bases). Trimming cost V 5 bases and J 6 bases, with 14 bases left between them. Germline V gene lookup returns CDR1 MNHEY and CDR2 SVGAGI. The CDR3 consists of 15 residues.

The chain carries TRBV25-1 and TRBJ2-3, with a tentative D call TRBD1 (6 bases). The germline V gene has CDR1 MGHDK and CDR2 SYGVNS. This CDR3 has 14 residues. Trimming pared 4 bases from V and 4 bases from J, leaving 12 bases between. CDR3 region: CASSATTGPDTQYF. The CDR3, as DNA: TGTGCCAGCAGTGCCACAACAGGGCCAGATACGCAGTATTTT.

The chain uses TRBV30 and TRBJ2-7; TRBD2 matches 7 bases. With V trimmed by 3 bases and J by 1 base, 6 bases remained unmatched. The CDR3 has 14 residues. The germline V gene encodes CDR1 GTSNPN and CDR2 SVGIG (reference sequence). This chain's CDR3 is CAWRPWEGSYEQYF. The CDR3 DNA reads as TGTGCCTGGAGGCCCTGGGAGGGATCCTACGAGCAGTACTTC.

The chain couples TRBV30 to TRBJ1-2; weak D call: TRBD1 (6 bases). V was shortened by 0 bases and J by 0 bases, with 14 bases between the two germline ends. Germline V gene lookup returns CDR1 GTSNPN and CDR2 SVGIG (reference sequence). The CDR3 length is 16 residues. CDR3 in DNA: TGTGCCTGGAGTGTTGGACAGTGGGCTTCTAACTATGGCTACACCTTC. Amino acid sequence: CAWSVGQWASNYGYTF. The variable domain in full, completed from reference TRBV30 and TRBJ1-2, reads SQTIHQWPATLVQPVGSPLSLECTVEGTSNPNLYWYRQAAGRGLQLLFYSVGIGQISSEVPQNLSASRPQDRQFILSSKKLLLSDSGFYLCAWSVGQWASNYGYTFGSGTRLTVV.

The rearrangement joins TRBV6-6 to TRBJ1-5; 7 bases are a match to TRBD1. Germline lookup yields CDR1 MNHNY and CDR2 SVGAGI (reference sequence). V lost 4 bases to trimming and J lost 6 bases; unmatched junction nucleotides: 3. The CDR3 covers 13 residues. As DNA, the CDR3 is TGTGCCAGCAGTTCCGACAGGGCTCAGCCCCAGCATTTT. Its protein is CASSSDRAQPQHF.